Presented here are 7 T cell receptor beta chains from one specimen sequenced in a study of cytomegalovirus exposure and HLA in healthy donors. The assay was immunoSEQ multiplex PCR, and TCRdb's table has in-frame clones only and misses some. The table records roughly 200,000 clones, roughly three quarters of them present only once. The sequenced material came from PBMCs. The origin of the receptors is a woman aged 25 to 45 in good health and CMV-seronegative.

The chain uses TRBV6-5 and TRBJ1-1; 7 bases are shared with TRBD1. This CDR3 has 14 amino acids. The junction had 3 bases not matched to a gene; V was cut back by 3 bases and J by 2 bases. Germline-derived CDR1 and CDR2 are MNHEY and SVGAGI. The CDR3 sequence: CASSYRTGNTEAFF. The CDR3 DNA sequence: TGTGCCAGCAGTTATCGGACAGGCAACACTGAAGCTTTCTTT.

The chain has TRBV5-1 and TRBJ2-3; 9 nucleotides match TRBD1. V shed 5 bases and J 0 bases; nucleotides not matched to a gene: 4. The CDR3 consists of 15 residues. Per the germline V gene, CDR1 is SGHRS and CDR2 is YFSETQ. The CDR3 reads CASSPGTGSTDTQYF. The CDR3 region has the DNA TGCGCCAGCAGTCCCGGGACAGGGAGCACAGATACGCAGTATTTT.

This chain joins TRBV18 and TRBJ1-2; perhaps TRBD1 as D (5 bases). Germline CDR1 KGHSH, CDR2 LQKENI. The CDR3 totals 15 residues. The V gene lost 0 bases and the J gene lost 8 bases, with 16 bases spanning the gap. The CDR3 DNA is TGTGCCAGCTCACCACCTGCCGGGGGTCTTTGGGGCTACACCTTC. Its protein product is CASSPPAGGLWGYTF.

As DNA, the CDR3 is TGTGCCAGCAGCCACAGGGGGATGCCGAACATAAGGGAGCAGTTCTTC. Residues: CASSHRGMPNIREQFF. V gene TRBV27 combines with J gene TRBJ2-1, with TRBD1 matching 8 bases. The CDR3 sequence is 16 residues long. V was clipped by 6 bases and J by 10 bases; unmatched bases: 17. The germline V gene encodes CDR1 MNHEY and CDR2 SMNVEV (reference sequence).

This clone was seen only once. V gene TRBV19 combines with J gene TRBJ2-2; the D gene is possibly TRBD2 (5 bases). The CDR3 loop spans 15 amino acids. The V gene lost 3 bases and the J gene lost 4 bases, with 12 bases spanning the gap. The germline gives CDR1 LNHDA, CDR2 SQIVND (reference sequence). CDR3 sequence reads: CASSMVASSTGELFF. In DNA form, the CDR3 reads TGTGCCAGTAGTATGGTAGCTAGCAGCACCGGGGAGCTGTTTTTT.

The chain combines TRBV4-1 with TRBJ2-2; 11 positions agree with TRBD1. There are 16 residues in the CDR3. Germline V gives CDR1 MGHRA, CDR2 YSYEKL. Trimming at V came to 3 bases and at J to 5 bases, leaving 5 bases not matched to a gene. The CDR3 coding sequence is TGCGCCAGCAGCCACGGACAGGGGGCTTGGACCGGGGAGCTGTTTTTT. The encoded protein is CASSHGQGAWTGELFF.

This clone is a singleton in its sample. This chain connects TRBV5-5 to TRBJ2-1; perhaps TRBD2 as D (5 bases). The CDR3 spans 15 residues. Germline lookup yields CDR1 SGHKS and CDR2 YYEKEE (reference sequence). V was cut by 0 bases and J by 3 bases, with 10 bases left in between. CDR3 residues: CASSLEAGGYNEQFF. The CDR3 DNA sequence: TGTGCCAGCAGCTTGGAGGCAGGAGGCTACAATGAGCAGTTCTTC.